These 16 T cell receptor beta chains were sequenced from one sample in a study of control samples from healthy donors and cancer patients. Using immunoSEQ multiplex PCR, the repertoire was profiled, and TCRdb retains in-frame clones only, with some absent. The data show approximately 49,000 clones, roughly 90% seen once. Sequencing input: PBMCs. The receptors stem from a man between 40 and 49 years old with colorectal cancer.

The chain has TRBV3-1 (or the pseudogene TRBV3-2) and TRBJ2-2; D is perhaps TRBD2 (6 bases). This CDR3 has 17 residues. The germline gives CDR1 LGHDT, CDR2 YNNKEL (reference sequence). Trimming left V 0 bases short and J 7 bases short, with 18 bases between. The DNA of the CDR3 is TGTGCCAGCAGCCAAGAGGAGGGGATCGGGAAGTACGGGGAGCTGTTTTTT. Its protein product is CASSQEEGIGKYGELFF.

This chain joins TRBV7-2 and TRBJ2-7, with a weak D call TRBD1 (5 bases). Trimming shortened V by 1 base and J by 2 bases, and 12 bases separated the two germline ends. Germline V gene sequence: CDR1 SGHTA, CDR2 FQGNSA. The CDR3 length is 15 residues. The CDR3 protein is CASSLDARATYEQYF. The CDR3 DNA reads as TGTGCCAGCAGCTTAGACGCCAGGGCGACCTACGAGCAGTACTTC. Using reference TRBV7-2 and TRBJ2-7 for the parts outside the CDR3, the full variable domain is GAGVSQSPSNKVTEKGKDVELRCDPISGHTALYWYRQSLGQGLEFLIYFQGNSAPDKSGLPSDRFSAERTGGSVSTLTIQRTQQEDSAVYLCASSLDARATYEQYFGPGTRLTVT.

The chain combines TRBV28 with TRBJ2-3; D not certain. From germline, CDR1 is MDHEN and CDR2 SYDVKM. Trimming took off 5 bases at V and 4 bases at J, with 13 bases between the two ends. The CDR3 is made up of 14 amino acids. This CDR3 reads CASSPRLLSDTQYF. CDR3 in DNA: TGTGCCAGCAGTCCCAGACTTCTCTCAGATACGCAGTATTTT.

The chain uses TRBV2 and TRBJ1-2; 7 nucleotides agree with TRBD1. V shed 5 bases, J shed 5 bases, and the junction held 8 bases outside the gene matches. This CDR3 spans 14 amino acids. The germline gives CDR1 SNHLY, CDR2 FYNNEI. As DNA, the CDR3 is TGTGCCAGCAGTCTACAGGGGAAGGAGTATGGCTACACCTTC. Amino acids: CASSLQGKEYGYTF.

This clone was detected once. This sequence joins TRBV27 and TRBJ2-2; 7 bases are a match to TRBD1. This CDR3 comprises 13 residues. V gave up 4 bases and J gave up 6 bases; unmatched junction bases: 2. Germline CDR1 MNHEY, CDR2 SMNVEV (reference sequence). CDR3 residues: CASSSTGSGELFF. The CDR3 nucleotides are TGTGCCAGCAGTTCGACAGGGTCCGGGGAGCTGTTTTTT.

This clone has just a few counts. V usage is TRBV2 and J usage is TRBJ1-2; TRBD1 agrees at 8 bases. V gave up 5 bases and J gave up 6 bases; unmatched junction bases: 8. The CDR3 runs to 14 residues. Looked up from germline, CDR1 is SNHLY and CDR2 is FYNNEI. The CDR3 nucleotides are TGTGCCAGCAGTAGACAGGGGAGATCGGATGGCTACACCTTC. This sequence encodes CASSRQGRSDGYTF.

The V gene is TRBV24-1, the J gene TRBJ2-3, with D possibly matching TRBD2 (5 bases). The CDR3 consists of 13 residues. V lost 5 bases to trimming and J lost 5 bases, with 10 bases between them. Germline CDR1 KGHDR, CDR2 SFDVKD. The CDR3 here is CATSGPGVDTQYF. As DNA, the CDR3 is TGTGCCACCAGTGGCCCCGGGGTAGATACGCAGTATTTT.

The CDR3 DNA reads as TGTGCCAGCAGCTCCACAGGAATAGATACGCAGTATTTT. It specifies CASSSTGIDTQYF. The rearrangement links TRBV7-6 to TRBJ2-3; tentative D call: TRBD1 (5 bases). Trimming pared 4 bases from V and 5 bases from J, leaving 10 bases between. The CDR3 totals 13 residues. Per germline, CDR1 SGHVS and CDR2 FNYEAQ.

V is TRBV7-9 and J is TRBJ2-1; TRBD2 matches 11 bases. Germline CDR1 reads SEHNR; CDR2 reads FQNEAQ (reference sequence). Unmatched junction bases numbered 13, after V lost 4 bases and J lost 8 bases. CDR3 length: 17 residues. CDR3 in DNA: TGTGCCAGCAGCTCCCTCTCCGAGACTAGCGGGATTGATGAGCAGTTCTTC. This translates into CASSSLSETSGIDEQFF.

The CDR3 region has the DNA TGTGCCAGCAGTGAATTATTTGACAGGGTGGAGCAGTACTTC. Translation: CASSELFDRVEQYF. V and J are TRBV2 and TRBJ2-7; the match to TRBD1 covers 7 bases. Germline CDR1 and CDR2: SNHLY and FYNNEI. CDR3 length: 14 amino acids. V gave up 2 bases and J gave up 7 bases; unmatched junction bases: 8.

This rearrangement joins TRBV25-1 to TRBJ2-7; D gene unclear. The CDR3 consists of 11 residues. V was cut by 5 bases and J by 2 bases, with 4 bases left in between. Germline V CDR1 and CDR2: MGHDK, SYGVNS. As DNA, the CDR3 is TGTGCCAGCAGTCGTACCTACGAGCAGTACTTC. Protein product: CASSRTYEQYF.

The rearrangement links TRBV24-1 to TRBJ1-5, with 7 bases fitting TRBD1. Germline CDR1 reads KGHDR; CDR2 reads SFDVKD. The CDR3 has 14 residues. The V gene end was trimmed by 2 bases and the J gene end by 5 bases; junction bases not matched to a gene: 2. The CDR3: CATSDWGTDQPQHF. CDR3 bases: TGTGCCACCAGTGATTGGGGGACAGATCAGCCCCAGCATTTT.

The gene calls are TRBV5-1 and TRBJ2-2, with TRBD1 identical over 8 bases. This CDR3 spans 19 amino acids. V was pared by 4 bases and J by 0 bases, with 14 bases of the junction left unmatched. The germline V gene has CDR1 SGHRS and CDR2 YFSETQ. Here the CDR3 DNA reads TGCGCCAGCAGCCTTTATCCCCCGGGACAGGCGACGAACACCGGGGAGCTGTTTTTT. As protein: CASSLYPPGQATNTGELFF. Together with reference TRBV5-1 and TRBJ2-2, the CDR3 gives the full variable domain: KAGVTQTPRYLIKTRGQQVTLSCSPISGHRSVSWYQQTPGQGLQFLFEYFSETQRNKGNFPGRFSGRQFSNSRSEMNVSTLELGDSALYLCASSLYPPGQATNTGELFFGEGSRLTVL.

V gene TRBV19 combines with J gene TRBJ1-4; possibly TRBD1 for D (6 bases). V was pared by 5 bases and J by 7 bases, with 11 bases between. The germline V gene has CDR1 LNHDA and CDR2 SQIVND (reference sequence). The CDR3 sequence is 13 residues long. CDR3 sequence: CASSDQGIEKLFF. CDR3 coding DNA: TGTGCCAGTAGTGATCAGGGGATTGAAAAACTGTTTTTT. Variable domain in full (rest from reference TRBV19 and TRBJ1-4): DGGITQSPKYLFRKEGQNVTLSCEQNLNHDAMYWYRQDPGQGLRLIYYSQIVNDFQKGDIAEGYSVSREKKESFPLTVTSAQKNPTAFYLCASSDQGIEKLFFGSGTQLSVL.

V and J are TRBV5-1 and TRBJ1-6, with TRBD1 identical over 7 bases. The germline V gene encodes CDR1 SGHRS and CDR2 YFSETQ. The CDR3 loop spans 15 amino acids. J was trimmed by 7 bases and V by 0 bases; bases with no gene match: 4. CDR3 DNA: TGCGCCAGCAGCTTGGGACAGGGACAGAATTCACCCCTCCACTTT. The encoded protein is CASSLGQGQNSPLHF. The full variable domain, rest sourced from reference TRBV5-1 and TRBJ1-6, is KAGVTQTPRYLIKTRGQQVTLSCSPISGHRSVSWYQQTPGQGLQFLFEYFSETQRNKGNFPGRFSGRQFSNSRSEMNVSTLELGDSALYLCASSLGQGQNSPLHFGNGTRLTVT.

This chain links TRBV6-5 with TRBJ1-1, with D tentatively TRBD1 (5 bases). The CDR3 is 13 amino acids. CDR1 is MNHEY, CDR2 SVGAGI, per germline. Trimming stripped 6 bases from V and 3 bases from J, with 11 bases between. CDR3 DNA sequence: TGTGCCAGCAGCGCAGGGACGGACACTGAAGCTTTCTTT. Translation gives CASSAGTDTEAFF.